These 16 T cell receptor beta chains share one sample of origin, sequenced in a study of siplizumab effects on memory and regulatory T cells. Profiling relied on immunoSEQ multiplex PCR, and the TCRdb table lists in-frame clones only, not all of them. The sample contains about 110,000 clones, around 90% of which appear only once. The sequencing sample was made of Tregs sorted from blood. The receptors here all came from a human donor in good health.

The genes are TRBV5-1 and TRBJ1-1; 9 nucleotides agree with TRBD1. CDR3 size: 14 residues. Germline assignment: CDR1 SGHRS and CDR2 YFSETQ. After removal of 3 bases from V and 1 base from J, the junction contained 1 base not matched to a gene. The CDR3 nucleotides read TGCGCCAGCAGCTGGACAGGGGAGAACACTGAAGCTTTCTTT. Translated, it gives CASSWTGENTEAFF.

This chain joins TRBV6-5 and TRBJ1-1, with D unresolved. Germline CDR1 and CDR2: MNHEY and SVGAGI. The CDR3 contains 14 residues. With 4 bases removed from V and 1 base from J, the gap between germline ends came to 10 bases. The CDR3 DNA follows: TGTGCCAGCAGTTCGACCGTTTCGAACACTGAAGCTTTCTTT. Its protein is CASSSTVSNTEAFF.

V usage is TRBV18 and J usage is TRBJ2-5; TRBD2 matches 10 bases. Germline CDR1 and CDR2: KGHSH and LQKENI. After removal of 3 bases from V and 4 bases from J, the junction contained 5 bases not matched to a gene. The CDR3 length is 15 residues. CDR3 amino acids: CASSPTRTSGETQYF. Written as DNA, the CDR3 is TGTGCCAGCTCACCCACCCGGACTAGCGGAGAGACCCAGTACTTC.

The rearrangement links TRBV9 to TRBJ2-3; D possibly corresponds to TRBD2 (6 bases). Trimming took off 1 base at V and 6 bases at J, with 18 bases between the two ends. This CDR3 is built from 16 residues. Germline V CDR1 and CDR2: SGDLS, YYNGEE. This CDR3 reads CASSVSPGGGFDTQYF. DNA for the CDR3: TGTGCCAGCAGCGTATCCCCTGGGGGAGGTTTCGATACGCAGTATTTT.

The rearrangement links TRBV19 to TRBJ1-2; the match to TRBD1 covers 7 bases. The CDR3 extends over 15 amino acids. Trimming removed 4 bases from V and 8 bases from J; junction bases left unmatched: 13. Germline assignment: CDR1 LNHDA and CDR2 SQIVND (reference sequence). CDR3 loop: CASSTTGAPWLGYTF. In DNA form, the CDR3 reads TGTGCCAGTAGTACCACAGGGGCGCCCTGGCTGGGCTACACCTTC.

The chain recombines TRBV5-1 with TRBJ2-3; 10 bases fit TRBD1. Trimming took 4 bases from V and 4 from J; bases not matched to a gene: 6. Germline V lookup: CDR1 SGHRS, CDR2 YFSETQ. This CDR3 has 15 residues. CDR3 sequence reads: CASSRQGASPDTQYF. CDR3 bases: TGCGCCAGCAGCCGACAGGGGGCGTCGCCAGATACGCAGTATTTT.

The sample holds one count of this clone. The rearrangement uses TRBV5-5 and TRBJ1-2, with D tentatively TRBD1 (5 bases). Trimming removed 2 bases at V and 6 bases at J, with 14 bases between. Germline assignment: CDR1 SGHKS and CDR2 YYEKEE (reference sequence). The CDR3 extends over 14 amino acids. The CDR3 sequence: CASSFGLPRDGYTF. For the CDR3, the DNA is TGTGCCAGCAGCTTCGGACTTCCCAGGGATGGCTACACCTTC.

The CDR3 loop is CASSIDRSQETQYF. CDR3 bases: TGTGCCAGTAGTATAGACAGGAGTCAAGAGACCCAGTACTTC. V usage is TRBV19 and J usage is TRBJ2-5; no definite D call. The V end was cut by 0 bases, the J end by 2 bases, with 7 bases between. From germline, CDR1 is LNHDA and CDR2 SQIVND (reference sequence). The CDR3 is 14 residues long.

This chain links TRBV5-6 with TRBJ2-1; the D gene is possibly TRBD2 (5 bases). Germline CDR1 reads SGHDT; CDR2 reads YYEEEE. CDR3 size: 17 residues. The V gene lost 0 bases and the J gene lost 6 bases, with 19 bases spanning the gap. The CDR3 is CASSLAFRHGGSNEQFF. The CDR3 nucleotides are TGTGCCAGCAGCTTGGCCTTCAGACACGGAGGTAGCAATGAGCAGTTCTTC.

The chain has TRBV29-1 and TRBJ2-1; D is unresolved. Germline values: CDR1 SQVTM, CDR2 ANQGSEA. V was clipped by 6 bases and J by 1 base, with 16 bases between them. The length of the CDR3 is 15 residues. The CDR3: CSVSFPVLSYNEQFF. The CDR3, as DNA: TGCAGCGTGTCCTTCCCGGTTCTATCCTACAATGAGCAGTTCTTC.

The rearrangement links TRBV18 to TRBJ1-2, with D possibly matching TRBD1 (5 bases). This CDR3 comprises 16 residues. The V and J ends lost 4 bases and 2 bases respectively, with 17 bases between them. Germline values: CDR1 KGHSH, CDR2 LQKENI. CDR3 bases: TGTGCCAGCTCACATAAAATGGAAGCAGGGAACTATGGCTACACCTTC. Residues: CASSHKMEAGNYGYTF.

As to this clone: Other DNA sequences from this sample encode an identical CDR3 as well. The rearrangement uses TRBV19 and TRBJ2-7; D not resolved. The V and J ends lost 2 bases and 2 bases respectively, with 7 bases between them. CDR3 size: 13 residues. Germline assignment: CDR1 LNHDA and CDR2 SQIVND (reference sequence). The CDR3 loop is CASSIRRTYEQYF. CDR3 DNA sequence: TGTGCCAGTAGTATACGTCGGACCTACGAGCAGTACTTC.

V usage is TRBV11-3 and J usage is TRBJ2-7; TRBD2 is a possible D gene (5 bases). Germline-derived CDR1 and CDR2 are SGHNT and YENEEA. The length of the CDR3 is 13 residues. The V end lost 2 bases, the J end lost 7 bases, and 12 bases lay between the germline ends. CDR3 protein: CASSLSVAREQYF. The DNA for the CDR3 is TGTGCCAGCAGCTTAAGCGTAGCGCGAGAGCAGTACTTC.

The chain carries TRBV5-1 and TRBJ2-3; tentative D call: TRBD1 (6 bases). V was clipped by 4 bases and J by 6 bases, with 12 bases between them. This CDR3 comprises 13 residues. Germline-derived CDR1 and CDR2 are SGHRS and YFSETQ. The CDR3 sequence is CASSTTGWDTQYF. The CDR3 DNA reads as TGCGCCAGCAGCACCACAGGGTGGGATACGCAGTATTTT.

This clone was detected once. V usage is TRBV6-5 and J usage is TRBJ1-6; TRBD1 aligns across 10 bases. Germline loops: CDR1 MNHEY, CDR2 SVGAGI. V lost 6 bases and J lost 9; bases outside the gene matches: 5. This CDR3 is built from 14 residues. CDR3 nucleotide sequence: TGTGCCAGCAGGATCCGGGACAGGGGTTCACCCCTCCACTTT. Its protein product is CASRIRDRGSPLHF.

The chain has TRBV7-8 and TRBJ1-5; D might be TRBD1 (5 bases). This CDR3 spans 13 amino acids. Trimming pared 0 bases from V and 5 bases from J, leaving 5 bases between. From germline, CDR1 is SGHVS and CDR2 FQNEAQ. CDR3 sequence reads: CASSLAGHQPQHF. CDR3 bases: TGTGCCAGCAGCTTAGCGGGGCATCAGCCCCAGCATTTT. Full variable domain (outside the CDR3, taken from reference TRBV7-8 and TRBJ1-5): GAGVSQSPRYKVAKRGQDVALRCDPISGHVSLFWYQQALGQGPEFLTYFQNEAQLDKSGLPSDRFFAERPEGSVSTLKIQRTQQEDSAVYLCASSLAGHQPQHFGDGTRLSIL.